This T cell receptor (beta chain) was observed in a study of radiotherapy plus CTLA-4 blockade in lung cancer (dated by TCRdb to the late 2010s). About the investigation overall: Objective responses occurred in 18% of enrolled patients, and just over 30% achieved disease control.

V gives up 6 bases and J gives up 3 bases, and the segment between their germline ends measures 12 bases. Per the germline V gene, MNHEY is the CDR1 and SVGAGI is the CDR2. The CDR3 spans 13 residues, from the cysteine through the phenylalanine. Just the 39-base CDR3 DNA is kept, in frame starting at base 1. Notes on this clone: Its antigen is still unknown. No base quality information exists; no much larger clone differs at one position.

In this study, focal radiation therapy paired with CTLA-4 blockade (ipilimumab) was tested in patients who had chemo-refractory metastatic non-small-cell lung cancer. Receptors were amplified or captured by the immunoSEQ multiplex PCR assay. The source is immuneACCESS, and TCRdb retained only in-frame sequences with V and J called. Part of the clones is not carried over; for the studies checked, unresolved V genes explain less than half of this, and the remainder is unexplained. This sample gives over 80,000 clones in total; roughly 87% of them show up just once. The top ten clonotypes cover 0.65% to 0.95% of the sample. Study-wide conclusions, independent of this receptor: TCR clones derived from tumors expanded in peripheral blood after treatment with radiotherapy and ipilimumab. The strongest predictors of response, as reported, were early dynamic changes in blood T cell clones along with a rise in serum interferon-beta after radiation.

Sequencing used peripheral blood, obtained from a patient treated with radiotherapy plus ipilimumab. Here the chain combines TRBV6-5 and TRBJ2-7; the D gene identity is not certain. This TCR was recovered from a human donor with non-small cell lung cancer who had stable disease on radiotherapy plus ipilimumab. CDR3 reads: CASREGSYYEQYF. The DNA sequence is as follows: TGTGCCAGCAGGGAAGGCAGTTACTACGAGCAGTACTTC.